This T cell receptor beta chain was found in a study of blood T cell repertoires in COVID-19. In the study overall: Nucleic acid was either cDNA or gDNA, and it came from T cells, B-cell-depleted T cells, or PBMCs.

The CDR3 is 14 amino acids. Germline lookup yields CDR1 MNHEY and CDR2 SVGAGI. The ends were cut back, 8 bases at V and 4 bases at J, with 17 bases in the middle. Per the original data handling: Estimation of nucleated cell counts relied on the amplification of reference gene primers. Data came from immunoSEQ multiplex PCR; TCRdb stores just in-frame clones and leaves some out. The D gene and trimming were derived from the DNA, and the V and J assignments and clone size from that table. The sample holds more than 250,000 clones, about nine tenths seen once. Seattle patient enrollment occurred during active infection, with longitudinal follow-up thereafter.

The sequence derives from a woman aged 25 to 39 with COVID-19, enrolled during active disease. Input material: peripheral blood. The chain uses TRBV6-5 and TRBJ1-2; no clear D. CDR3 DNA sequence: TGTGCCAGCCGGGAGACTTTAATGGTCTATGGCTACACCTTC. This gives the protein CASRETLMVYGYTF.